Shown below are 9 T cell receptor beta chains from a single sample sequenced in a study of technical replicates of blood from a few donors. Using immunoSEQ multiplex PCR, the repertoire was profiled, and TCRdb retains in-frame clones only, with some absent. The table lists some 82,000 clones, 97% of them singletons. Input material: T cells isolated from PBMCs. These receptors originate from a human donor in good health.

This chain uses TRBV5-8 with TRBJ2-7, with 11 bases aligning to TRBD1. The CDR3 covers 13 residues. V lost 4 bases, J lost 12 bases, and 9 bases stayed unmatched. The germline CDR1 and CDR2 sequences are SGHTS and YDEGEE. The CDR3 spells CASSPGQGVTRYF. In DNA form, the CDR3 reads TGTGCCAGCAGCCCGGGACAGGGGGTCACCCGGTACTTC.

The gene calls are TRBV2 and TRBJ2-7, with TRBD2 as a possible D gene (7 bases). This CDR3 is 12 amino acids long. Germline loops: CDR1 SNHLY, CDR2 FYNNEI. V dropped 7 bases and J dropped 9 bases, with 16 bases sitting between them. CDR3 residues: CASTQGGGRQYF. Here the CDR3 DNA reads TGTGCCAGCACCCAAGGGGGGGGAAGGCAGTACTTC.

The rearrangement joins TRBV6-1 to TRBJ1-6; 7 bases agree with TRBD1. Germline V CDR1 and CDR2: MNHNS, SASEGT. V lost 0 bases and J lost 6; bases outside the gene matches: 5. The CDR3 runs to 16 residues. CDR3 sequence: CASSEAGRGRNSPLHF. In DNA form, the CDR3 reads TGTGCCAGCAGTGAAGCAGGAAGGGGGCGTAATTCACCCCTCCACTTT.

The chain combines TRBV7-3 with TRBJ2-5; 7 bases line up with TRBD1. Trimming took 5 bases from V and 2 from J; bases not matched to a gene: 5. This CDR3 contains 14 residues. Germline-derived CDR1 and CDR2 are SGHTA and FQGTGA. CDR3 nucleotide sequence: TGTGCCAGCAGCCTAAGGACAGGACAAGAGACCCAGTACTTC. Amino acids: CASSLRTGQETQYF.

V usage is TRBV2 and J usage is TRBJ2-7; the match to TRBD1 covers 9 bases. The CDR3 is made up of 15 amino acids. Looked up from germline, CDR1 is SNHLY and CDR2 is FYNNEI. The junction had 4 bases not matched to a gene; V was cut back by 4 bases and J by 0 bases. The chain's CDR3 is CASSVGTGLSYEQYF. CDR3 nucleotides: TGTGCCAGCAGTGTCGGGACAGGGCTCTCCTACGAGCAGTACTTC. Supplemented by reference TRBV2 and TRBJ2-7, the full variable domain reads EPEVTQTPSHQVTQMGQEVILRCVPISNHLYFYWYRQILGQKVEFLVSFYNNEISEKSEIFDDQFSVERPDGSNFTLKIRSTKLEDSAMYFCASSVGTGLSYEQYFGPGTRLTVT.

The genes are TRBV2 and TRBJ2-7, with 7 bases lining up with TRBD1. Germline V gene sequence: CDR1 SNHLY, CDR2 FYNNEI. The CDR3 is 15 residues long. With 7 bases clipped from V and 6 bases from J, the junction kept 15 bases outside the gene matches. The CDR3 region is CASTEFDDRVGEQYF. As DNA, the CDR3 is TGTGCCAGCACAGAATTTGACGACAGGGTCGGCGAGCAGTACTTC.

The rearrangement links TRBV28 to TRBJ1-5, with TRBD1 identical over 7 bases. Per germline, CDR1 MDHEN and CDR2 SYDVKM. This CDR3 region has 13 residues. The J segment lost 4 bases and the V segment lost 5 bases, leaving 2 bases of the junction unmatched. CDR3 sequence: CASSAQGNQPQHF. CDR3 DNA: TGTGCCAGCAGTGCACAGGGGAATCAGCCCCAGCATTTT.

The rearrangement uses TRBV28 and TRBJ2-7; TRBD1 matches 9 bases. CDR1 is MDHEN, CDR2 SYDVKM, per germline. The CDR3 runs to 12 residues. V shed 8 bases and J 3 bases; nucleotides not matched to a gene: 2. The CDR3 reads CASGQGIYEQYF. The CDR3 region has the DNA TGTGCCAGCGGACAGGGGATCTACGAGCAGTACTTC.

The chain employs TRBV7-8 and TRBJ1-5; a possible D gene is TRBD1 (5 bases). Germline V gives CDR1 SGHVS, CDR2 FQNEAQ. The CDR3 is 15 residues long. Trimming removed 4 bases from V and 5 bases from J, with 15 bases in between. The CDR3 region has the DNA TGTGCCAGCAGCTGGACCAGGGTAAAGGATCAGCCCCAGCATTTT. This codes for CASSWTRVKDQPQHF.